This TCR beta chain was captured by sequencing in a study of T cell responses to AZD1222 COVID-19 vaccine. The CDR3 consists of 14 residues. V was clipped by 3 bases and J by 8 bases, with 19 bases between them. CDR1 and CDR2 from the germline V gene are GTSNPN and SVGIG (reference sequence). Some clones are missing from TCRdb's copy, which holds only in-frame ones; the method was immunoSEQ multiplex PCR. Among around 130,000 clones, roughly 92% were seen once, and the ten largest hold over 1.5%. The clonotype originates from an adult in good health. Sequencing used peripheral blood, obtained on day 0 of AZD1222 vaccination. The genes are TRBV30 and TRBJ1-1; the D is unclear. The CDR3 sequence: CAWSWRQNRIEAFF. For the CDR3, the DNA is TGTGCCTGGAGCTGGAGGCAGAACCGGATCGAAGCTTTCTTT.